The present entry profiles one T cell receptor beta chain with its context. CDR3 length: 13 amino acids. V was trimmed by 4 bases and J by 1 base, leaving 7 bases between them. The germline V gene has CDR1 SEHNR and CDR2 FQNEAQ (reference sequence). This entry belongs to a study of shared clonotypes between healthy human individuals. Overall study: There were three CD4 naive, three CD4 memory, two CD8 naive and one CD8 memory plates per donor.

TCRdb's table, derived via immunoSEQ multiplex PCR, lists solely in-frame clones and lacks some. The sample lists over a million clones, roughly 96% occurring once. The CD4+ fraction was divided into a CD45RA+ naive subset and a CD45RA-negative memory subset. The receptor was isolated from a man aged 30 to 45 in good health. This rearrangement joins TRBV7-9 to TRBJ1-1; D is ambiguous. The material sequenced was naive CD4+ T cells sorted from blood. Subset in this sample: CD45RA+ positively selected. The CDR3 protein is CASSYQPNTEAFF. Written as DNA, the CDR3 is TGTGCCAGCAGCTACCAGCCGAACACTGAAGCTTTCTTT.